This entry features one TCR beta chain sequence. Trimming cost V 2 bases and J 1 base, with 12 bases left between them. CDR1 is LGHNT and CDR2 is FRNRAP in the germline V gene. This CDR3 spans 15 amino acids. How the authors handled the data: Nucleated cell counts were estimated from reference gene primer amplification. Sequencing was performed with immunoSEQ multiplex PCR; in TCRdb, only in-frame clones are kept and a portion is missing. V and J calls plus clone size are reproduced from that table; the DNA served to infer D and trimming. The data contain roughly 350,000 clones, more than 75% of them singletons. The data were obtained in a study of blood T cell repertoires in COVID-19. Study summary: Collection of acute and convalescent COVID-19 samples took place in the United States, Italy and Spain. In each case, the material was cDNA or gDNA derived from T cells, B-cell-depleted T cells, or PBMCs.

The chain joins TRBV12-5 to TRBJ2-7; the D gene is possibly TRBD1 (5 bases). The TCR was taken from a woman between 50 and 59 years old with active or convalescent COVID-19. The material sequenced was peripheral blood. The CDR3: CASGLRAGISYEQYF. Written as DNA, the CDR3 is TGTGCTAGTGGTTTGAGGGCAGGGATATCCTACGAGCAGTACTTC.